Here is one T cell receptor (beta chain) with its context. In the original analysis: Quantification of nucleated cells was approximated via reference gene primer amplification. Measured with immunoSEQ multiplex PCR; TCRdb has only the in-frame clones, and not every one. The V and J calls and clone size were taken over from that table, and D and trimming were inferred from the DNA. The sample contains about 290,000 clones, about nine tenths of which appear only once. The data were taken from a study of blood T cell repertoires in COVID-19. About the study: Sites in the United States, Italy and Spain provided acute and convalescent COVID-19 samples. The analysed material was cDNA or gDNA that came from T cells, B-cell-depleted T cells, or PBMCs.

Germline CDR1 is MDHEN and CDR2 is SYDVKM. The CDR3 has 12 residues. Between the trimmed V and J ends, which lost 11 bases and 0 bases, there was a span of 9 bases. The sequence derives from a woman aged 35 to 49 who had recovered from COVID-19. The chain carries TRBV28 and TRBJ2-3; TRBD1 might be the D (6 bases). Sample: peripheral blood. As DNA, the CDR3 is TGTGCCGGGGGCGGGAGCACAGATACGCAGTATTTT. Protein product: CAGGGSTDTQYF. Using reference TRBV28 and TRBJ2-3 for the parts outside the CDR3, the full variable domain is DVKVTQSSRYLVKRTGEKVFLECVQDMDHENMFWYRQDPGLGLRLIYFSYDVKMKEKGDIPEGYSVSREKKERFSLILESASTNQTSMYLCAGGGSTDTQYFGPGTRLTVL.